The TCR beta chain under discussion was sequenced for a study of blood T cell repertoires in COVID-19. Study context: Donors in the United States, Italy and Spain gave samples during acute or convalescent COVID-19. Sources were T cells, B-cell-depleted T cells, or PBMCs; the material itself was cDNA or gDNA.

CDR3 length: 17 residues. Germline V gene data show CDR1 as SQVTM and CDR2 as ANQGSEA. J gave up 0 bases and V 7 bases, and 11 bases lay outside the gene matches. This clone was found a few times. In the original processing: Nucleated cell number was recorded as an estimate derived from reference gene primer amplification. Here immunoSEQ multiplex PCR was the method, and the copy in TCRdb shows in-frame clones only, minus some. That table is the source of V, J and clone size, and D and trimming were worked out from the DNA. The table has about 220,000 clones, roughly 76% seen once. J is TRBJ2-7 and V is TRBV29-1, with 14 bases lining up with TRBD2. The TCR comes from a human donor in a cohort sampled during active COVID-19. The sequenced material came from peripheral blood. CDR3 protein: CSATGLAGVTSSYEQYF. The CDR3 nucleotides are TGCAGCGCCACGGGACTAGCGGGAGTTACTAGCTCCTACGAGCAGTACTTC.